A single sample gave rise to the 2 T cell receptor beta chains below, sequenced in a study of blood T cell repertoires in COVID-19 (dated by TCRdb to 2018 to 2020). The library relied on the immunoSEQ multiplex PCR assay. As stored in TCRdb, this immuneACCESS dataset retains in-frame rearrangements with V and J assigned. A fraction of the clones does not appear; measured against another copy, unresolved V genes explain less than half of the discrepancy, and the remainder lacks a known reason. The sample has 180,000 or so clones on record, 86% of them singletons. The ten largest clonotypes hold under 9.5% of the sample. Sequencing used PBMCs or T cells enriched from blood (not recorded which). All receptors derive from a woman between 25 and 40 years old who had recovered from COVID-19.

The CDR3 DNA follows: TGTGCTAGTGGTTCGGTCCCTTGGGGGGGGAGCTCCTACAATGAGCAGTTCTTC. As protein: CASGSVPWGGSSYNEQFF. The chain employs TRBV12-5 and TRBJ2-1; the match to TRBD2 covers 7 bases. CDR1 and CDR2 (germline): LGHNT, FRNRAP. V shed 4 bases and J 0 bases; nucleotides not matched to a gene: 12. The CDR3 is made up of 18 amino acids.

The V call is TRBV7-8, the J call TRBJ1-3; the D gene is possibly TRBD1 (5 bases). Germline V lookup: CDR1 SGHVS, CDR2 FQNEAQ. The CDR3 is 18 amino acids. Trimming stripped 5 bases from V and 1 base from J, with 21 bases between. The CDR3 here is CASSRDRSAGRSGNTIYF. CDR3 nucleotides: TGTGCCAGCAGCCGTGACCGGTCGGCAGGGAGGTCTGGAAACACCATATATTTT. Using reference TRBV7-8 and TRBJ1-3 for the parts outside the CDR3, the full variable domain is GAGVSQSPRYKVAKRGQDVALRCDPISGHVSLFWYQQALGQGPEFLTYFQNEAQLDKSGLPSDRFFAERPEGSVSTLKIQRTQQEDSAVYLCASSRDRSAGRSGNTIYFGEGSWLTVV.